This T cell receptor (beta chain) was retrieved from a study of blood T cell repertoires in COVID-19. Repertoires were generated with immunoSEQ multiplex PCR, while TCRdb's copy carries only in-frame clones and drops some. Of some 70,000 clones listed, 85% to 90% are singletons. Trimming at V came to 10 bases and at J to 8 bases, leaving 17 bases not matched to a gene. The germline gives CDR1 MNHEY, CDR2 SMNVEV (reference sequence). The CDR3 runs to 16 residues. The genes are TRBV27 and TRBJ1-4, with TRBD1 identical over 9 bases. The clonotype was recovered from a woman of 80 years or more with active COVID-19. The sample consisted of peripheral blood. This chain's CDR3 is CATRGTGRPTSEKLFF. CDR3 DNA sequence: TGTGCCACCCGCGGGACAGGGAGGCCAACCTCCGAAAAACTGTTTTTT.